Listed below are T cell receptor beta chains from one sample, sequenced in a study of CD8 T cells in ankylosing spondylitis. TCRdb reprocessed the 5' RACE reads via MiXCR and lists one record per CDR3 protein. The profile shows approximately 140,000 distinct CDR3 sequences, about a tenth of them singletons. The source material was blood, either unsorted or a sorted T cell fraction (not recorded which). These receptors all come from a male donor with ankylosing spondylitis or in good health (not recorded which). Both conserved end residues are part of each CDR3. A D gene is named only where the DNA matches it firmly. The size field is filled for only some rows; it gives once, few, many or a size class.

- TRBJ1-5 - TRBV2 TGTGCCAGCTCCTCCGGCAGGAACAATCAGCCCCAGCATTTT CASSSGRNNQPQHF
- TRBJ2-3 few TRBV5-1 TGCGCCAGCAGCACCGAAGGGGATACGCAGTATTTT CASSTEGDTQYF
- TRBJ2-1 few TRBV5-1 TGCGCCAGCAGCTTAAACCCTTCCCCCTACAATGAGCAGTTCTTC CASSLNPSPYNEQFF
- TRBJ2-7 - TRBV7-2 TGTGCCAGCAGCTTAAGTCGCGCACGAACCTACGAGCAGTACTTC CASSLSRARTYEQYF
- TRBJ1-5 few TRBV5-5 TGTGCCAGCAGCGCCAGGGACAATCAGCCCCAGCATTTT CASSARDNQPQHF
TRBD2 TRBJ2-3 many TRBV29-1 TGCAGCGTTGAGAAGATTAGCGGGAAAGATGTGGAAGATACGCAGTATTTT CSVEKISGKDVEDTQYF
- TRBJ2-6 few TRBV7-6 TGTGCCAGCAGCTCCGAGAAGACCTCTGGGGCCAACGTCCTGACTTTC CASSSEKTSGANVLTF
- TRBJ1-1 - TRBV6-1 TGTGCCAGCAAGAAAGCAATTGTCCAAAACACTGAAGCTTTCTTT CASKKAIVQNTEAFF
- TRBJ1-6 many TRBV5-1 TGCGCCAGCAGCTTGGAGGGCCTGGATTCACCCCTCCACTTT CASSLEGLDSPLHF
TRBD2 TRBJ2-1 many TRBV24-1 TGTGCCACCAGTGATCCTCGGATGGGGACTAGTGGGGGGAATGAGCAGTTCTTC CATSDPRMGTSGGNEQFF
- TRBJ2-3 - TRBV5-1 TGCGCCAGCAGCCCTGGGGGGCCGACAGATACGCAGTATTTT CASSPGGPTDTQYF
TRBD2 TRBJ2-1 many TRBV29-1 TGCAGCGTGACGACTAGCGGGAGCTATGAGCAGTTCTTC CSVTTSGSYEQFF
TRBD1 TRBJ2-5 many TRBV7-9 TGTGCCAGCAGCTTTGCCGGGACAGGGGGACGCGAGACCCAGTACTTC CASSFAGTGGRETQYF
TRBD2 TRBJ2-7 few TRBV20-1 TGCAGCCCCTCTAGCGGGAGTAACTACGAGCAGTACTTC CSPSSGSNYEQYF
- TRBJ2-7 many TRBV7-2 TGTGCCAGCAGCACCAAACAGGGGAGGACCTACGAGCAGTACTTC CASSTKQGRTYEQYF
- TRBJ1-1 many TRBV5-1 TGCGCCAGCAGCTTGGAAGGACGCTTTGCTTTCTTT CASSLEGRFAFF
TRBD2 TRBJ2-7 many TRBV9 TGTGCCAGCAGCGTGGGAGGGGACGAGCAGTACTTC CASSVGGDEQYF
TRBD2 TRBJ2-5 many TRBV5-1 TGCGCCAGCAGCCCGGGACTAGGCCAAGAGACCCAGTACTTC CASSPGLGQETQYF
TRBD2 TRBJ2-1 few TRBV5-6 TGTGCCAGCAGCCCGGGACTAGGACGCTCCTACAATGAGCAGTTCTTC CASSPGLGRSYNEQFF
TRBD2 TRBJ2-7 many TRBV9 TGTGCCAGCAGCGTGGGCGGGAGTCTCTACGAGCAGTACTTC CASSVGGSLYEQYF
- TRBJ2-7 many TRBV5-1 TGCGCCAGCAGCTTGGGAAACCGGGGACGAGACTACGAGCAGTACTTC CASSLGNRGRDYEQYF
- TRBJ2-2 many TRBV7-2 TGTGCCAGCAGCTTTAGGGGGGTCACCGGGGAGCTGTTTTTT CASSFRGVTGELFF
TRBD1 TRBJ1-1 many TRBV5-1 TGCGCCAGCAGCCAAACAGGGGGCACTGAAGCTTTCTTT CASSQTGGTEAFF
- TRBJ2-7 - TRBV5-1 TGCGCCAGCAGCACGGGACAATTCTACGAGCAGTACTTC CASSTGQFYEQYF
- TRBJ2-3 many TRBV30 TGTGCCTGGATGCGGGTGGGATACACAGATACGCAGTATTTT CAWMRVGYTDTQYF
TRBD2 TRBJ2-7 few TRBV27 TGTGCCAGCCGGGGAGGGGTCACCTACGAGCAGTACTTC CASRGGVTYEQYF
TRBD2 TRBJ2-7 many TRBV20-1 TGCAGTGCTAAGGCCAAAGCGGGGAGATACGAGCAGTACTTC CSAKAKAGRYEQYF
- TRBJ2-1 few TRBV20-1 TGCAGTGCTAGAGCAGCGAGGGAGTCCTACAATGAGCAGTTCTTC CSARAARESYNEQFF
TRBD1 TRBJ2-3 - TRBV18 TGTGCCAGCTCACGACAGGGGTTAATAGATACGCAGTATTTT CASSRQGLIDTQYF
TRBD2 TRBJ2-7 many TRBV5-1 TGCGCCAGCAGGAGGACTAGCGGGCCCTACGAGCAGTACTTC CASRRTSGPYEQYF
- TRBJ2-7 many TRBV7-3 TGTGCCAGCAGCTTGGGGGGACACTCCTACGAGCAGTACTTC CASSLGGHSYEQYF
TRBD2 TRBJ2-7 - TRBV11-2 TGTGCCAGCAGCTCAAGGAACCCAACGACTAGCGGGAGGCTAGAGGAGCAGTACTTC CASSSRNPTTSGRLEEQYF
- TRBJ1-6 many TRBV20-1 TGCAGTGCTAGAGATCAGGGCTCCTATAATTCACCCCTCCACTTT CSARDQGSYNSPLHF
- TRBJ2-2 few TRBV4-3 TGCGCCAGCAGCCAAGGCTCCCCCGGTACCGGGGAGCTGTTTTTT CASSQGSPGTGELFF
TRBD2 TRBJ2-1 few TRBV7-8 TGTGCCAGCAGCTTAGTCCAGCGGGAGTTCTATAATGAGCAGTTCTTC CASSLVQREFYNEQFF
TRBD1 TRBJ2-2 many TRBV5-1 TGCGCCAGCAGCCGAGGGACAGGGAACACCGGGGAGCTGTTTTTT CASSRGTGNTGELFF
TRBD2 TRBJ2-5 many TRBV3-1 TGTGCCAGCAGTCGGACTAGCGCCGGGGAGACCCAGTACTTC CASSRTSAGETQYF
TRBD1 TRBJ2-7 many TRBV7-9 TGTGCCAGCAGCGAACGACAGGGAGAGTTCTACGAGCAGTACTTC CASSERQGEFYEQYF
TRBD2 TRBJ2-7 many TRBV4-2 TGTGCCAGCAGCAACGGACTAGCGGGATACGAGCAGTACTTC CASSNGLAGYEQYF
- TRBJ2-7 few TRBV2 TGTGCCAGCAGTCCCCGGGAGCAGTACGAGCAGTACTTC CASSPREQYEQYF
- TRBJ2-2 few TRBV11-2 TGTGCCAGCAGCCCCACTGCCGGGCCTAACACCGGGGAGCTGTTTTTT CASSPTAGPNTGELFF
- TRBJ1-5 many TRBV20-1 TGCAGTGCTAGATCGACAGAGGAAAGCAATCAGCCCCAGCATTTT CSARSTEESNQPQHF
- TRBJ2-7 - TRBV3-1 TGTGCCAGCAGCCAAGATCGGGCTAGTGACGAGCAGTACTTC CASSQDRASDEQYF
TRBD2 TRBJ2-1 many TRBV14 TGTGCCAGCAACGGCAAAGGGCTAGCGGGGAGTGAGCAGTTCTTC CASNGKGLAGSEQFF